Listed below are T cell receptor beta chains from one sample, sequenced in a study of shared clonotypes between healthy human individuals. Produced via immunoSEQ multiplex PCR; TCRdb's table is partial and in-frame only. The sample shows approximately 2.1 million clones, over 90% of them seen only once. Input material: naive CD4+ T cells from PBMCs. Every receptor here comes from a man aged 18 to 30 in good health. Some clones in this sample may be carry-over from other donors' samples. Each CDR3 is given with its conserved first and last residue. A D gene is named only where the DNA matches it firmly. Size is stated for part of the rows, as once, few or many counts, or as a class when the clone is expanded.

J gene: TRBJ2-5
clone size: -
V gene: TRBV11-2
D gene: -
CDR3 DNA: TGTGCCAGCAGCCCAGGGGGGGTGAAGACCCAGTACTTC
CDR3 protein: CASSPGGVKTQYF

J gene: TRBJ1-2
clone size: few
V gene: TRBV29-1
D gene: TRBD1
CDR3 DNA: TGCAGCGTACTCTGGACAGGGGGCTATGGCTACACCTTC
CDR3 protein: CSVLWTGGYGYTF

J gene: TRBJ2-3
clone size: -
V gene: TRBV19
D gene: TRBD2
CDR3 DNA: TGTGCCGTTAGCGGAGCGGGAGTGGCAGATACGCAGTATTTT
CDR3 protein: CAVSGAGVADTQYF

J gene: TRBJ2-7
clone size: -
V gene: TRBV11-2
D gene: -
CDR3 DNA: TGTGCCAGCAGCTTACCCCCCCCGACGGAGATAAGCTCCTACGAGCAGTACTTC
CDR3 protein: CASSLPPPTEISSYEQYF

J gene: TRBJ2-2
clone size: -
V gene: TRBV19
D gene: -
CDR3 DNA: TGTGCCAGTAGTAGTCAAGGACAAAACACCGGGGAGCTGTTTTTT
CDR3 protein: CASSSQGQNTGELFF

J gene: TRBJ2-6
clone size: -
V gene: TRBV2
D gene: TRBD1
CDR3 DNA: TGTGCCAGCCACTCCCGGGACAGGGTTTCTGGGGCCAACGTCCTGACTTTC
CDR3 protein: CASHSRDRVSGANVLTF

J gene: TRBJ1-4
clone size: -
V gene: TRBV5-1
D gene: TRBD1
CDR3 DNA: TGCGCCAGCACCGGACAGGGCGGATATAATGAAAAACTGTTTTTT
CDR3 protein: CASTGQGGYNEKLFF

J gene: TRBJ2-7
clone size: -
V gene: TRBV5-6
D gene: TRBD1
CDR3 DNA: TGTGCCAGCAGCCCGGGACAGGGTTTGTACGAGCAGTACTTC
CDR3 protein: CASSPGQGLYEQYF

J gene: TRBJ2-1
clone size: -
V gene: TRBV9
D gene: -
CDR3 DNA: TGTGCCAGCAGCCTGTCAGGGGAACGCTACAATGAGCAGTTCTTC
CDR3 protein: CASSLSGERYNEQFF

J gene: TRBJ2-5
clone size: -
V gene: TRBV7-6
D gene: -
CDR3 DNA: TGTGCCAGCAGCCCCAGGACCCCGGAGACCCAGTACTTC
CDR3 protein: CASSPRTPETQYF

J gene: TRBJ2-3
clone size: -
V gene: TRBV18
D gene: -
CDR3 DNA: TGTGCCAGCTCACCACCCAGACCGGGTGCTAGCACAGATACGCAGTATTTT
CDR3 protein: CASSPPRPGASTDTQYF

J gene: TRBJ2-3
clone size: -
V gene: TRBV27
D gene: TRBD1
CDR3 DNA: TGTGCCAGCAGTTTGGACAGGGGGCCAAATACGCAGTATTTT
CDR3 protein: CASSLDRGPNTQYF

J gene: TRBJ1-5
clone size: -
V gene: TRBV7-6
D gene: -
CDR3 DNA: TGTGCCAGCAGCTTAGGTGTAGTTCAGCCCCAGCATTTT
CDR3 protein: CASSLGVVQPQHF

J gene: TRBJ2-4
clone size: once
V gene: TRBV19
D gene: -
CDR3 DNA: TGTGCCAGTAGTAAGGACCCCGTTAGAAACATTCAGTACTTC
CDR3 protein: CASSKDPVRNIQYF

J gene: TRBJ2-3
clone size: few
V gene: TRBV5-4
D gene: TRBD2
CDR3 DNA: TGTGCCAGCACTAGCGGTAGCACAGATACGCAGTATTTT
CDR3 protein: CASTSGSTDTQYF

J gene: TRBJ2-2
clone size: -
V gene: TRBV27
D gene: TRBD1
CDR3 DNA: TGTGCCAGCAGTTTTTTTGTAGGGGGCTTTGGATACACCGGGGAGCTGTTTTTT
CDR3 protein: CASSFFVGGFGYTGELFF

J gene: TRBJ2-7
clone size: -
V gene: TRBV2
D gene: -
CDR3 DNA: TGTGCCAGCAGTCTCAACTACGAGCAGTACTTC
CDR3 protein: CASSLNYEQYF

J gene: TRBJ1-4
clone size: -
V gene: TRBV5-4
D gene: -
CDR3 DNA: TGTGCCAGCAGCGGAGGGGGGGCGCGAAATGAAAAACTGTTTTTT
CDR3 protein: CASSGGGARNEKLFF

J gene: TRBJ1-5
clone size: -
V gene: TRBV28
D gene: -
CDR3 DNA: TGTGCCAGCATCTCCTCAAGCCCTGGGGGGGGCAATCAGCCCCAGCATTTT
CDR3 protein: CASISSSPGGGNQPQHF

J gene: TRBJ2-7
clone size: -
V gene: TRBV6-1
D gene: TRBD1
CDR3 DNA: TGTGCCAGCAGGAAGGGACAGCCCTACGAGCAGTACTTC
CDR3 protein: CASRKGQPYEQYF

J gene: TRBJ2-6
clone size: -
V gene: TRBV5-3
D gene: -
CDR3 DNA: TGTGCCAGAAGCTTGTATGGGGCCAACGTCCTGACTTTC
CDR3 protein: CARSLYGANVLTF

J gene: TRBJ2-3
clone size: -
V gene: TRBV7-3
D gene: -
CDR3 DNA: TGTGCCAGCAGCTTCGACCTAAGGGGGCGGGGGACAGATACGCAGTATTTT
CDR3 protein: CASSFDLRGRGTDTQYF

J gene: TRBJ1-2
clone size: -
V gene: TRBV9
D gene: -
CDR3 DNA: TGTGCCAGCAGCGTAGATGCAAGGTCCACTGGCTACACCTTC
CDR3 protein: CASSVDARSTGYTF

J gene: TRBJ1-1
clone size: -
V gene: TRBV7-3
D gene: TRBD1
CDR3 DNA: TGTGCCAGCAGCGCCGGACAGGGTGACACTGAAGCTTTCTTT
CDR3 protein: CASSAGQGDTEAFF

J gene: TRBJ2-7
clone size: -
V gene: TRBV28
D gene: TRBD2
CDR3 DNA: TGTGCCAGCAGTTTAAGGTTGTTAACTAGCGGGCCACCGAGTTACGAGCAGTACTTC
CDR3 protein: CASSLRLLTSGPPSYEQYF

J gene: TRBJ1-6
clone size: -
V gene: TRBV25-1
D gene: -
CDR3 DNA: TGTGCCAGCAGTGAATATCGAATGGCGGATTCACCCCTCCACTTT
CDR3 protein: CASSEYRMADSPLHF

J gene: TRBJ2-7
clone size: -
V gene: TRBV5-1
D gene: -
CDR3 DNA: TGCGCCAGCAGCTTGTCGGTACAGGACTCCTACGAGCAGTACTTC
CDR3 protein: CASSLSVQDSYEQYF

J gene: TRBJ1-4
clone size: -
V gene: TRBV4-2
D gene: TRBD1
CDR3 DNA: TGTGCCAGCAGCCAAGCGCGGACAGGGTCTGAAAAACTGTTTTTT
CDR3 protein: CASSQARTGSEKLFF

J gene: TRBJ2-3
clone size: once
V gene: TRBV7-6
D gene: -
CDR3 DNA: TGTGCCAGCAGCTTATACGGAGCGCGCCGGAGCACAGATACGCAGTATTTT
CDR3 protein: CASSLYGARRSTDTQYF

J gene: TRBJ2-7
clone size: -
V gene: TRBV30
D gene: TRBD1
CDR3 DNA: TGTGCCTGGAGTTCGCAGGGGGCTAGGGAGCAGTACTTC
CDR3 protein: CAWSSQGAREQYF

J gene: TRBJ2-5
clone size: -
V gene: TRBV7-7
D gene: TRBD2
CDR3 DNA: TGTGCCAGCAGCCAAAGCCTACTAGCGACCCGGGAGACCCAGTACTTC
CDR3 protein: CASSQSLLATRETQYF